The present T cell receptor beta chain was sequenced within a study of regulatory T cells in long-lasting Graves disease. Time point here: persistent/refractory GD, antithyroid drugs over 5 years with positive TRAb. RNA isolated from PBMCs was used to make the TCR library. Regarding this clonotype: The antigen remains undetermined.

For TCR beta, libraries came from iRepertoire HTBI primers and Arm-PCR of CDR3 regions. TCRdb analysed the multiplex PCR reads with MiXCR anew, one entry per CDR3 protein. This table has more than 650,000 distinct CDR3 sequences, around 30% appearing once. V shed 2 bases and J shed 5 bases, with 9 bases lying between them. CDR3 length: 13 residues. Overall study findings and caveats: Preferential use of TRBV28, TRBJ1-2 and TRBJ2-5 was seen in persistent disease.

V usage is TRBV12-3 or TRBV12-4 and J usage is TRBJ1-2, with unresolved D. The sample here was peripheral blood mononuclear cells (PBMCs), taken when the disease was refractory, from a patient treated with antithyroid drugs. This receptor was taken from a female donor with Graves disease. The CDR3 protein is CASSLTSKYGYTF. CDR3 DNA: TGTGCCAGCAGTTTAACCAGTAAATATGGCTACACCTTC.